These 8 T cell receptor beta chains originate from one sample sequenced in a study of metastatic and nonmetastatic thyroid tumors. All patients were treatment-naive before thyroid surgery. TCRdb redid the clone calls on the PCR reads using MiXCR. The repertoire holds tens of thousands of clones, around 25% seen once, with roughly 3% in the top ten. The sample was blood. The receptor set was obtained from a male donor with papillary thyroid cancer or a benign thyroid nodule (not recorded which). Some clones in this sample may be carry-over from other donors' samples.

This clone appeared many times. The chain carries TRBV12-3 or TRBV12-4 and TRBJ2-6; D uncertain. The CDR3 loop spans 15 amino acids. Trimming took off 7 bases at V and 0 bases at J, with 10 bases between the two ends. The CDR3 sequence is CASTLLGSGANVLTF. CDR3 nucleotide sequence: TGTGCCAGCACCCTCTTGGGCTCTGGGGCCAACGTCCTGACTTTC.

V usage is TRBV11-2 and J usage is TRBJ2-7; 8 bases map to TRBD2. The CDR3 runs 18 residues. V trimming: 4 bases; J trimming: 1 base; junction bases outside the gene matches: 15. The germline gives CDR1 SGHAT, CDR2 FQNNGV. CDR3 amino acids: CASSSWGRLAGRSYEQYF. The CDR3 DNA is TGTGCCAGCAGCTCCTGGGGGAGGCTAGCGGGTAGGTCCTACGAGCAGTACTTC. Looking up the rest from reference TRBV11-2 and TRBJ2-7 gives the full variable domain: EAGVAQSPRYKIIEKRQSVAFWCNPISGHATLYWYQQILGQGPKLLIQFQNNGVVDDSQLPKDRFSAERLKGVDSTLKIQPAKLEDSAVYLCASSSWGRLAGRSYEQYFGPGTRLTVT.

This clone was seen ten or more times. V is TRBV6-5 and J is TRBJ2-3; D call uncertain. This CDR3 has 17 amino acids. Trimming removed 6 bases at V and 4 bases at J, with 23 bases between. Germline V gene data show CDR1 as MNHEY and CDR2 as SVGAGI. The CDR3 DNA is TGTGCCAGCAGCCCCAGCCCTATAGTCTACCGGGCAGATACGCAGTATTTT. Residues: CASSPSPIVYRADTQYF.

Ten or more counts support this clone. V and J are TRBV5-1 and TRBJ2-5; a weak D match, TRBD1 (5 bases). V dropped 2 bases and J dropped 4 bases, with 15 bases sitting between them. The V gene's germline CDR1 is SGHRS and CDR2 YFSETQ. The CDR3 has 15 amino acids. The CDR3 bases are TGCGCCAGCAGCTTCGGACACGCAAAGGGAGAGACCCAGTACTTC. It specifies CASSFGHAKGETQYF.

V is TRBV5-1 and J is TRBJ2-1; 8 positions match TRBD2. The CDR3 runs to 15 residues. Germline CDR1 SGHRS, CDR2 YFSETQ. The V segment lost 0 bases and the J segment 8 bases; nucleotides outside the gene matches: 7. The CDR3 spells CASSLVGRAPDEQFF. CDR3 in DNA: TGCGCCAGCAGCTTGGTCGGGAGGGCCCCCGATGAGCAGTTCTTC.

A word on this clone: A much bigger clone sits one base away, suggesting this may be a read error. This chain connects TRBV5-1 to TRBJ2-3, with unresolved D. The CDR3 is made up of 13 amino acids. The germline V gene encodes CDR1 SGHRS and CDR2 YFSETQ. The germline V and J ends were trimmed by 4 bases and 5 bases, with 11 bases remaining between them. CDR3 sequence reads: CASSLTDKDTQYF. The CDR3 DNA is TGCGCCAGCAGCCTTACTGACAAAGATACGCAGTATTTT.

This clone was seen repeatedly, ten times or more. The CDR3 DNA is TGCGCCAGCAGCTTGGACGGGGGAGGGCAGCCCCAGCATTTT. The encoded protein is CASSLDGGGQPQHF. The chain carries TRBV5-1 and TRBJ1-5; perhaps TRBD1 as D (5 bases). Germline CDR1 is SGHRS and CDR2 is YFSETQ. Trimming shortened V by 0 bases and J by 7 bases, and 11 bases separated the two germline ends. The CDR3 has 14 amino acids.

V is TRBV28 and J is TRBJ1-1; 7 bases map to TRBD1. The V gene's germline CDR1 is MDHEN and CDR2 SYDVKM. J lost 1 base, V lost 5 bases, and 7 bases had no gene match. The CDR3 has 15 residues. The DNA of the CDR3 is TGTGCCAGCAGTCCCGGGACAGTCGAGAACACTGAAGCTTTCTTT. Translating gives CASSPGTVENTEAFF.